Detailed here is one T cell receptor (beta chain). The antigen remains unidentified. Produced via immunoSEQ multiplex PCR; TCRdb's table is partial and in-frame only. The sample lists tens of thousands of clones; 75% to 90% were seen once. This sample was taken from a study of OX40 agonist ivuxolimab in advanced cancers. The study's findings and limits: Clonal expansion by week 6 occurred in CD4+ and CD8+ blood T cells (at 0.1 to 3.0 mg/kg).

At cycle 4 day 1, cycle 7 day 1, and baseline, blood was sampled. The TCR sequence derives from an adult with an advanced solid tumor such as melanoma, head and neck, liver or kidney cancer. The sample was CD4+ or CD8+ T cells sorted from blood, taken in a trial of the OX40 agonist ivuxolimab.

CDR3 DNA: TGTGCCAGCAGCTCCCGGACAGGGGGTGTCGCAGATACGCAGTATTTT. Protein product: CASSSRTGGVADTQYF. This chain joins TRBV7-8 and TRBJ2-3; 10 bases are shared with TRBD1. This CDR3 has 16 amino acids. Germline V gene data show CDR1 as SGHVS and CDR2 as FQNEAQ. Trimming cost V 4 bases and J 4 bases; bases outside gene matches: 8.